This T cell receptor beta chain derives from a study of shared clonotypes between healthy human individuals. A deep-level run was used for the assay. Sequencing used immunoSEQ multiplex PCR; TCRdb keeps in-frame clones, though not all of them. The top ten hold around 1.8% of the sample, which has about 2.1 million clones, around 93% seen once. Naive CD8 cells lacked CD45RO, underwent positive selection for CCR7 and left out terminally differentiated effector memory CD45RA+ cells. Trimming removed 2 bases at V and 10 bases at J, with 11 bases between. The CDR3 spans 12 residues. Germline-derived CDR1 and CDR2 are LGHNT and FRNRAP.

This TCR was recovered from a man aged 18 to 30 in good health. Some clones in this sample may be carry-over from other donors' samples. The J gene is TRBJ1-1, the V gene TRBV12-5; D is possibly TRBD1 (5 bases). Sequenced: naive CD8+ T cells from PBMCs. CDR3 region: CASGLTVGGAFF. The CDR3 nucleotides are TGTGCTAGTGGTTTGACGGTCGGGGGAGCTTTCTTT. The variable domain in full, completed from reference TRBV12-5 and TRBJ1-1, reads DARVTQTPRHKVTEMGQEVTMRCQPILGHNTVFWYRQTMMQGLELLAYFRNRAPLDDSGMPKDRFSAEMPDATLATLKIQPSEPRDSAVYFCASGLTVGGAFFGQGTRLTVV.